The sequence of this TCR beta chain was determined in a study of T cell responses to AZD1222 COVID-19 vaccine. The study, taken as a whole, reports: Receipt of two AZD1222 doses was followed by a rise in Spike-specific TCR breadth and depth. Seropositive status at baseline applied to only six AZD1222 recipients. Close to half of all spike-specific TCRs reportedly target regions of the variants that are unmutated. Donor demographics were predominantly white British with a female majority; clonal diversity may be underestimated.

Libraries were prepared by immunoSEQ multiplex PCR; TCRdb keeps only in-frame clonotypes and omits some of them. The sample lists roughly 100,000 clones, 87% occurring once. About this clone: Its specificity is unknown.

The receptor was derived from an adult in good health. Sequenced here: peripheral blood, sampled on day 0 of AZD1222 vaccination.

CDR3 loop: CASSPPTSDGTDTQYF. CDR3 coding DNA: TGTGCCAGCAGTCCCCCGACTAGCGACGGCACAGATACGCAGTATTTT. The chain couples TRBV6-2 or TRBV6-3 to TRBJ2-3; 8 positions match TRBD2. Germline V gives CDR1 MNHEY, CDR2 SVGEGT. This CDR3 contains 16 residues. Trimming removed 5 bases from V and 1 base from J; junction bases left unmatched: 8.